This is a list of T cell receptor beta chains from one sample in a study of T cells in Graves' hyperthyroidism and ophthalmopathy. TCRdb processed the multiplex PCR reads anew with MiXCR; each CDR3 protein has one entry. The sample has hundreds of thousands of distinct CDR3 sequences, about 15% seen once. Material for sequencing was blood. These receptors all stem from a woman aged 18-30 years with Graves' hyperthyroidism that later progressed to Graves' ophthalmopathy. The CDR3 runs from the conserved cysteine through the conserved F or W. Each record gives: V gene, CDR3 length, J gene, clone size, D gene, CDR3 protein, CDR3 DNA. The D gene is left open where the match is weak. Clone size is not always given. Where it is, it says once, few, many or a class for expanded clones.

v_call: TRBV15
cdr3_length: 14
j_call: TRBJ2-7
clone_size: few
d_call: -
cdr3_aa: CATSREPAFYEQYF
cdr3_nt: TGTGCCACCAGCAGAGAACCAGCCTTCTACGAGCAGTACTTC

v_call: TRBV29-1
cdr3_length: 13
j_call: TRBJ2-4
clone_size: -
d_call: -
cdr3_aa: CSGAGTVKNIQYF
cdr3_nt: TGCAGCGGGGCGGGGACAGTTAAGAACATTCAGTACTTC

v_call: TRBV7-2
cdr3_length: 15
j_call: TRBJ2-1
clone_size: few
d_call: TRBD2
cdr3_aa: CASSAASGGYNEQFF
cdr3_nt: TGTGCCAGCAGCGCCGCTAGCGGGGGCTACAATGAGCAGTTCTTC

v_call: TRBV6-2/TRBV6-3
cdr3_length: 17
j_call: TRBJ2-1
clone_size: many
d_call: TRBD2
cdr3_aa: CASSPHVVSGNYNEQFF
cdr3_nt: TGTGCCAGCAGCCCACACGTTGTTAGCGGGAATTACAATGAGCAGTTCTTC

v_call: TRBV28
cdr3_length: 11
j_call: TRBJ2-7
clone_size: many
d_call: -
cdr3_aa: CAATGGVEQYF
cdr3_nt: TGTGCCGCCACAGGGGGGGTCGAGCAGTACTTC

v_call: TRBV19
cdr3_length: 14
j_call: TRBJ2-2
clone_size: -
d_call: TRBD1
cdr3_aa: CASMRNRGIGELFF
cdr3_nt: TGTGCCAGTATGAGGAACAGGGGGATCGGGGAGCTGTTTTTT

v_call: TRBV7-3
cdr3_length: 16
j_call: TRBJ2-1
clone_size: many
d_call: TRBD2
cdr3_aa: CASSLRPGLAGVEQFF
cdr3_nt: TGTGCCAGCAGCTTACGCCCGGGACTAGCGGGAGTTGAGCAGTTCTTC

v_call: TRBV28
cdr3_length: 18
j_call: TRBJ2-1
clone_size: many
d_call: TRBD2
cdr3_aa: CASSPGLAAFVFYNEQFF
cdr3_nt: TGTGCCAGCAGCCCAGGACTAGCGGCCTTCGTTTTCTACAATGAGCAGTTCTTC

v_call: TRBV7-2
cdr3_length: 15
j_call: TRBJ2-7
clone_size: many
d_call: TRBD1
cdr3_aa: CASSLVAGGLREQYF
cdr3_nt: TGTGCCAGCAGCTTAGTAGCAGGGGGTCTACGCGAGCAGTACTTC

v_call: TRBV14
cdr3_length: 15
j_call: TRBJ1-6
clone_size: -
d_call: -
cdr3_aa: CARIHQAPPNSPLHF
cdr3_nt: TGTGCCAGGATCCATCAGGCTCCCCCTAATTCACCCCTCCACTTT

v_call: TRBV6-2/TRBV6-3
cdr3_length: 14
j_call: TRBJ1-2
clone_size: many
d_call: -
cdr3_aa: CASSYDSKNYGYTF
cdr3_nt: TGTGCCAGCAGTTACGACAGTAAGAACTATGGCTACACCTTC

v_call: TRBV7-2
cdr3_length: 14
j_call: TRBJ2-5
clone_size: many
d_call: TRBD2
cdr3_aa: CASSSQLAGGTQYF
cdr3_nt: TGTGCCAGCAGCTCCCAACTAGCGGGAGGGACCCAGTACTTC

v_call: TRBV6-5
cdr3_length: 15
j_call: TRBJ2-7
clone_size: few
d_call: -
cdr3_aa: CASSHHRDNSYEQYF
cdr3_nt: TGTGCCAGCAGTCACCACCGGGACAACTCCTACGAGCAGTACTTC

v_call: TRBV28
cdr3_length: 15
j_call: TRBJ2-7
clone_size: many
d_call: -
cdr3_aa: CASSSGKGGLHEQYF
cdr3_nt: TGTGCCAGCAGTTCAGGAAAGGGCGGTCTCCACGAGCAGTACTTC

v_call: TRBV19
cdr3_length: 15
j_call: TRBJ2-5
clone_size: -
d_call: TRBD2
cdr3_aa: CASSIRRSGMETQYF
cdr3_nt: TGTGCCAGTAGTATAAGGCGAAGCGGGATGGAGACCCAGTACTTC

v_call: TRBV20-1
cdr3_length: 15
j_call: TRBJ2-5
clone_size: few
d_call: -
cdr3_aa: CSASGFRDPKETQYF
cdr3_nt: TGCAGTGCTAGCGGGTTTCGAGACCCCAAAGAGACCCAGTACTTC

v_call: TRBV6-2/TRBV6-3
cdr3_length: 18
j_call: TRBJ2-7
clone_size: many
d_call: TRBD2
cdr3_aa: CASSLTSGRLVLSYEQYF
cdr3_nt: TGTGCCAGCAGTTTAACTAGCGGGAGGTTGGTCCTAAGCTACGAGCAGTACTTC

v_call: TRBV29-1
cdr3_length: 13
j_call: TRBJ2-7
clone_size: many
d_call: -
cdr3_aa: CSVVRGSSYEQYF
cdr3_nt: TGCAGCGTTGTCAGGGGCAGCTCCTACGAGCAGTACTTC

v_call: TRBV5-6
cdr3_length: 15
j_call: TRBJ2-7
clone_size: many
d_call: TRBD2
cdr3_aa: CASSLTSGKGYEQYF
cdr3_nt: TGTGCCAGCAGCTTGACTAGCGGGAAAGGTTACGAGCAGTACTTC

v_call: TRBV28
cdr3_length: 9
j_call: TRBJ1-2
clone_size: many
d_call: -
cdr3_aa: CALIYGYTF
cdr3_nt: TGTGCCCTCATCTATGGCTACACCTTC

v_call: TRBV2
cdr3_length: 21
j_call: TRBJ2-4
clone_size: many
d_call: -
cdr3_aa: CASSSPKTRDASYIAKNIQYF
cdr3_nt: TGTGCCAGCAGTTCCCCCAAAACGCGGGACGCGTCCTATATAGCCAAAAACATTCAGTACTTC